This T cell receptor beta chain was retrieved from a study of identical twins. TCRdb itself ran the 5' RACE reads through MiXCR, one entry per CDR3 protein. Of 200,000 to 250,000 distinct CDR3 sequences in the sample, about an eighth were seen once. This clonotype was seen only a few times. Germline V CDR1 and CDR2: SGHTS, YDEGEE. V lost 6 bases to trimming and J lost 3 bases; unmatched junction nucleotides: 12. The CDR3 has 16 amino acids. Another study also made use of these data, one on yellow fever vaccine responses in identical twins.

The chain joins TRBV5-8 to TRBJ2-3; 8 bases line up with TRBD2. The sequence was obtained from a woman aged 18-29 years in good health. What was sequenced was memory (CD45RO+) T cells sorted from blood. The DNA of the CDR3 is TGTGCCAGCACCATGTCACTAGCGGCTCATACAGATACGCAGTATTTT. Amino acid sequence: CASTMSLAAHTDTQYF.